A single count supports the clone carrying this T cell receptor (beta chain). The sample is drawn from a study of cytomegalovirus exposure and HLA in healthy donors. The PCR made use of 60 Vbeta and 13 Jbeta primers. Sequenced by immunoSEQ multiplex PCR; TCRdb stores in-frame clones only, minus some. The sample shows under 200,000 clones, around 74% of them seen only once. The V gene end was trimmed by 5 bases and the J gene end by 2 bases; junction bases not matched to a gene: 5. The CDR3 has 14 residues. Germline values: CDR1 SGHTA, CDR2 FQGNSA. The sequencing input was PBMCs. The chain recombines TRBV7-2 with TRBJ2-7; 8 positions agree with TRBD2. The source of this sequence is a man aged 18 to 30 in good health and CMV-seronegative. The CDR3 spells CASSRGSGTYEQYF. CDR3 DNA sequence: TGTGCCAGCAGCCGGGGTAGCGGGACCTACGAGCAGTACTTC.